This T cell receptor beta chain was observed in a study of beta chain features in type 1 diabetes. Findings and limits, study-wide: Whether TCRB rearrangement is influenced by HLA type was left unresolved in this analysis.

Looked up from germline, CDR1 is SGHRS and CDR2 is YFSETQ. Trimming pared 4 bases from V and 6 bases from J, leaving 17 bases between. The CDR3 extends over 15 amino acids. Sorted cells reached over 98% purity in every population. Sequencing targeted expressed TCRB transcripts, as all isolated RNA had been reverse transcribed. TCRdb's copy holds only in-frame clones and misses some; the assay was immunoSEQ multiplex PCR. The repertoire holds roughly 300,000 clones, with 14% as singletons. This clone was detected a few times. The antigen remains undetermined. The sequencing input was central memory CD4+ T cells from blood. J is TRBJ1-5 and V is TRBV5-1; possibly TRBD1 for D (5 bases). The receptor comes from a man between 25 and 39 years old in good health. The CDR3 protein is CASSPQGAPGQPQHF. CDR3 coding DNA: TGCGCCAGCAGCCCCCAGGGCGCTCCGGGTCAGCCCCAGCATTTT. Drawing the rest from reference TRBV5-1 and TRBJ1-5, the complete variable domain is KAGVTQTPRYLIKTRGQQVTLSCSPISGHRSVSWYQQTPGQGLQFLFEYFSETQRNKGNFPGRFSGRQFSNSRSEMNVSTLELGDSALYLCASSPQGAPGQPQHFGDGTRLSIL.